The rows below give T cell receptor beta chains drawn from one sample of a study of cytotoxic CD8 clonotypes in ibrutinib-treated CLL. Using immunoSEQ multiplex PCR, the repertoire was profiled, and TCRdb retains in-frame clones only, with some absent. The repertoire has tens of thousands of clones, approximately 71% of them found once; the top ten carry about 54%. The material was PBMCs, obtained after 24 months of ibrutinib treatment. Receptors originate from a human donor with chronic lymphocytic leukemia. Both conserved end residues are part of each CDR3. Fields, in order: CDR3 DNA, CDR3 protein, D gene, V gene, J gene, clone size. The D gene is left open where the match is weak. Clone size is given for some rows only: seen once, a few or many times, or a class if the clone is expanded.

TGCGCCAGCAGCTCCCGTATCGGTGGCACTGAAGCTTTCTTT	CASSSRIGGTEAFF	NA	TRBV5-1	TRBJ1-1	NA
TGTGCCTGGAGTCACGGGGCCGGGGAAGATACGCAGTATTTT	CAWSHGAGEDTQYF	NA	TRBV30	TRBJ2-3	once
TGTGCCTGGAGTGCTAGGGAGGAGTGCACCTTC	CAWSAREECTF	NA	TRBV30	TRBJ1-2	NA
TGTGCCAGCAGTTTAATCATGGGTGAGGGGTCAAACACCATATATTTT	CASSLIMGEGSNTIYF	NA	TRBV28	TRBJ1-3	NA
TGCAGCGTTGTACCGGGGAGGCACACTGAAGCTTTCTTT	CSVVPGRHTEAFF	NA	TRBV29-1	TRBJ1-1	NA
TGTGCCAGCAGCCCTCTAGGGGGGGTTTTTAATCAGCCCCAGCATTTT	CASSPLGGVFNQPQHF	NA	TRBV16	TRBJ1-5	few
TGTGCCAGCAGCTTCACTCGGGGAGGAGAGACCCAGTACTTC	CASSFTRGGETQYF	NA	TRBV11-2	TRBJ2-5	NA
TGCAGCGTTGGACAAGCAATTAATCAGCCCCAGCATTTT	CSVGQAINQPQHF	NA	TRBV29-1	TRBJ1-5	NA
TGTGCCAGCAGTAACAGGGGCAGGGTAGAGACCCAGTACTTC	CASSNRGRVETQYF	TRBD1	TRBV2	TRBJ2-5	NA
TGTGCCAGCTCATCGATGGGACAGTACCCTATGGGGCAGTACTTC	CASSSMGQYPMGQYF	TRBD1	TRBV18	TRBJ2-7	medium-sized
TGTGCCAGCAGCCCCCCGGAGGGGGCGGGGGGGCCGGGCAATGAGCAGTTCTTC	CASSPPEGAGGPGNEQFF	TRBD2	TRBV9	TRBJ2-1	few
TGTGCCACCAGCACAGGGCCCCAAGAGACCCAGTACTTC	CATSTGPQETQYF	NA	TRBV15	TRBJ2-5	NA
TGTGCCAGCTCAACTAACCGGGCCGCCTTAGATGCTTTCTTT	CASSTNRAALDAFF	NA	TRBV18	TRBJ1-1	NA